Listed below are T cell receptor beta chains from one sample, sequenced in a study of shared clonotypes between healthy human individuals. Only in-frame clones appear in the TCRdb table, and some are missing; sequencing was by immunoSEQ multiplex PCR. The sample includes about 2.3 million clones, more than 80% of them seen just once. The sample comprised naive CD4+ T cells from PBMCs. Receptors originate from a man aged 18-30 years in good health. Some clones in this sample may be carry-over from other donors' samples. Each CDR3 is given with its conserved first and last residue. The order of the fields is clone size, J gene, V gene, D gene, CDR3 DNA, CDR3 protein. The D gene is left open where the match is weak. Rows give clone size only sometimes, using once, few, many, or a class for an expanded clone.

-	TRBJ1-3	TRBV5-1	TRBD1	TGCGCCAGCAGCTTGGCCCCACAGGGGGCGAATGGAAACACCATATATTTT	CASSLAPQGANGNTIYF
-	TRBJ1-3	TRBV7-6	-	TGTGCCAGCAGCTTAGCGGAATCAGGGGCCGCTGGAAACACCATATATTTT	CASSLAESGAAGNTIYF
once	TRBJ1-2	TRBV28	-	TGTGCCAGCAGTGCCTCAGGGCACGGCTACACCTTC	CASSASGHGYTF
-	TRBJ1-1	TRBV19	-	TGTGCCAGTAGTATCCCGGGGGGGAACACTGAAGCTTTCTTT	CASSIPGGNTEAFF
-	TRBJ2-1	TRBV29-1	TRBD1	TGCAGCGGAGGGACAGAGAAGAAAAACAATGAGCAGTTCTTC	CSGGTEKKNNEQFF
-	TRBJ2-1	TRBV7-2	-	TGTGCCAGCCGAACAGAGCCCGCAGGGGTCAATGAGCAGTTCTTC	CASRTEPAGVNEQFF
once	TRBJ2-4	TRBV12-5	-	TGTGCTAGTGGTTCGTGGAGGGGGGAGAATTCTTCCAAAAACATTCAGTACTTC	CASGSWRGENSSKNIQYF
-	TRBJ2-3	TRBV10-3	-	TGTGCCATCAGTGAGTCCAGCGAGCACACAGATACGCAGTATTTT	CAISESSEHTDTQYF
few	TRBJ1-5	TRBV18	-	TGTGCCAGCTCACCACGGTACTCAGGAGGTAATCAGCCCCAGCATTTT	CASSPRYSGGNQPQHF
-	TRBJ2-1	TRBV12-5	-	TGTGCTAGTGGTTTGGTACCGGGAGAGCAGTTCTTC	CASGLVPGEQFF
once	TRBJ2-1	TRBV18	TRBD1	TGTGCCAGCTCACCACCCGGGACAGGGCACAATGAGCAGTTCTTC	CASSPPGTGHNEQFF
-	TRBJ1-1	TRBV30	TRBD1	TGTGCCTGGAGTGTCGAAGGGGGCGCGGACACTGAAGCTTTCTTT	CAWSVEGGADTEAFF